This record concerns one T cell receptor (beta chain) sequence. Its antigen is still unknown. Nothing much larger sits one base from this clone, and base qualities are not available. The source of the sample is a study of high-grade serous ovarian cancer treatment subgroups (dated by TCRdb to the early 2020s). Background for the entire study: On average, sequencing produced more than 13,000 reads and 6,500 to 9,000 unique TCR beta rearrangements for each sample. TCR beta repertoires were profiled in patients with high-grade serous ovarian cancer who were grouped, under a laparoscopic triage algorithm, by complete gross resection or by neoadjuvant chemotherapy response. The cohort comprised 30 patients: about 10 with no residual disease after primary surgery (R0), about 10 excellent NACT responders, and about 10 poor NACT responders. In total there were some 100 samples, since every patient provided one primary tumor sample and two metastatic tumor samples.

The 90 to 95 tumor samples underwent high-throughput TCR profiling with ImmunoSEQ. Per the original workflow: To measure repertoire diversity, the metrics used were richness (unique productive sequences), clonality, evenness and relatedness, and the Bhattacharyya coefficient was used to assess similarity between samples. A sensitivity analysis that removed TCRs with fewer than two reads produced consistent conclusions. This immuneACCESS table, as held by TCRdb, lists in-frame sequences with V and J called but not all clones. Of the missing ones, under half trace to an unresolved V gene in checked studies; the others have no known cause. V and J calls and clone size come straight from that table; D and trimming were deduced from the DNA. The sample table lists roughly 10,000 clones, about 63% of them with a count of one. The top ten clonotypes cover under 5% of the sample. Tumor samples were obtained before definitive surgery or chemotherapy. Genomic DNA was extracted by the MD Anderson Biospecimen Extraction Resource, and TCR sequencing was done by the MD Anderson Cancer Genomics Laboratory.

V is pruned by 6 bases and J by 1 base, leaving 3 bases of the junction without a gene match. The CDR3, cysteine through phenylalanine, is 15 amino acids long. The sequence is cut down to CDR3 DNA, 45 bases in frame from base 1. The germline V gene supplies CDR1 SGHDN and CDR2 FVKESK. Study-level results and caveats: TCR repertoire analyses focused on CDR3; CDR1 and CDR2 were not analyzed. Neoantigen level correlated positively with TCR clonal relatedness, and copy number variation and mutation load from whole-genome sequencing showed a positive trend with TCR clonal relatedness. Repertoire similarity between tumors from the same patient ranged from about 0.11 to 0.8, while tumors from different patients showed almost no similarity. Spatial information was not captured by bulk tumor TCR sequencing, so insight into HGSC tumor complexity and diversity was limited.

Specimen: tumor tissue. The TCR comes from a human donor with high-grade serous ovarian cancer. The chain was built from TRBV14 and TRBJ2-1; TRBD2 aligns with 10 central bases. The nucleotides read TGTGCCAGCAGGGAACTAGCGGGGTCCTACAATGAGCAGTTCTTC. The resulting protein is CASRELAGSYNEQFF.